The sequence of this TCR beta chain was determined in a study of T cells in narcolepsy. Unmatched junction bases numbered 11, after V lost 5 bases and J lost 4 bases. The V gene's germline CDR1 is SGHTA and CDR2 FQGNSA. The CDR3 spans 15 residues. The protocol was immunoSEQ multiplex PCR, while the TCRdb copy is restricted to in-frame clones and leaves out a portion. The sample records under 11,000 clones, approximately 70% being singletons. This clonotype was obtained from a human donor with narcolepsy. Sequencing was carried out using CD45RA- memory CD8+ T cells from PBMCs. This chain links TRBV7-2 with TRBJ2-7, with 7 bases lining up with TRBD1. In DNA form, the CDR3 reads TGTGCCAGCAGCGTAGACTGGACAGGACTGTACGAGCAGTACTTC. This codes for CASSVDWTGLYEQYF. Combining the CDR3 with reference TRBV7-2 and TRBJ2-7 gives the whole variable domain GAGVSQSPSNKVTEKGKDVELRCDPISGHTALYWYRQSLGQGLEFLIYFQGNSAPDKSGLPSDRFSAERTGGSVSTLTIQRTQQEDSAVYLCASSVDWTGLYEQYFGPGTRLTVT.